This T cell receptor beta chain is from a study of low-dose radiotherapy and immunotherapy resistance in tumors. On the study more broadly: Members of Cohort 2 were treated with 1 Gy per fraction every two weeks; their total was 13 Gy over 26 weeks.

TRAV- and TRBV-specific primers primed first-strand cDNA, covering alpha and beta chains. Using a constant-region primer together with a V-primer adapter, TCRs were subjected to 20 PCR cycles of amplification. TCRdb fed the reads into MiXCR, producing one record per CDR3 protein. The sample consists of over 14,000 distinct CDR3 sequences, roughly 50% of them appearing once. Patients deemed eligible presented with advanced solid tumors lacking tumor-infiltrating lymphocytes. Trimming shortened V by 6 bases and J by 1 base, and 10 bases separated the two germline ends. The CDR3 is made up of 14 amino acids.

The sequence derives from a human donor with advanced metastatic prostate, ovarian, gallbladder or colorectal cancer (not recorded which). This table probably holds off-target reads from a library built for another chain. V usage is TRBV12-3 or TRBV12-4 and J usage is TRBJ2-1; possibly TRBD2 for D (5 bases). For the CDR3, the DNA is TGTGCCAGCAGCGGGGATACGTCCTACAATGAGCAGTTCTTC. It encodes CASSGDTSYNEQFF.